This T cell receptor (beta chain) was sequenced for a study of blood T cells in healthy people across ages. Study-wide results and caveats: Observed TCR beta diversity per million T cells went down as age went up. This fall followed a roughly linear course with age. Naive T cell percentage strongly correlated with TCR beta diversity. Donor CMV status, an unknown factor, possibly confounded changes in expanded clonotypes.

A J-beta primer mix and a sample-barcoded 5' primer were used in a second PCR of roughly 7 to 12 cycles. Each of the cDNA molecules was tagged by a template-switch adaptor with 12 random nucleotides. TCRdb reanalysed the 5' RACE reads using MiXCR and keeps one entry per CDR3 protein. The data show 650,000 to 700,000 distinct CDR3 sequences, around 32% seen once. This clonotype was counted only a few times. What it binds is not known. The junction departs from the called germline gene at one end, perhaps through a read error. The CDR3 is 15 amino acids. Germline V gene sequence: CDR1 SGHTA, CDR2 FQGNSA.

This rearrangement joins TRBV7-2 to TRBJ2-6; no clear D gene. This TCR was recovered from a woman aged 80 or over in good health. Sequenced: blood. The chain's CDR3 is CAGNLRRAGTNVLTF. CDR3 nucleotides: TGTGCCGGCAACCTCCGGCGAGCTGGGACCAACGTCCTGACTTTC.